Only one count was recorded for the clone carrying this T cell receptor beta chain. CDR3 length: 14 residues. Trimming cost V 3 bases and J 5 bases; bases outside gene matches: 6. In germline, CDR1 is SGHRS, CDR2 YFSETQ. The source of the sample is a study of blood T cell repertoires in COVID-19. The overall study: COVID-19 samples collected from the United States, Italy and Spain covered acute and convalescent phases. Sources were T cells, B-cell-depleted T cells, or PBMCs; the material itself was cDNA or gDNA.

Generated by immunoSEQ multiplex PCR, the TCRdb table keeps only in-frame clones and is missing some. The sample records 120,000 or so clones, about 88% being singletons. The receptor was derived from a woman in her forties or fifties with acute or convalescent COVID-19. Sequenced material: peripheral blood. The chain recombines TRBV5-1 with TRBJ1-2; 8 nucleotides align to TRBD1. The CDR3 reads CASSSDRGGYGYTF. For the CDR3, the DNA is TGCGCCAGCAGCTCAGACAGGGGAGGTTATGGCTACACCTTC.